What follows are 27 T cell receptor beta chains derived from one specimen sequenced in a study of shared clonotypes between healthy human individuals. The protocol was immunoSEQ multiplex PCR, while the TCRdb copy is restricted to in-frame clones and leaves out a portion. Counted here are about 460,000 clones, around 77% occurring once; the ten biggest clones make up approximately 12%. Sequenced material: PBMCs. All receptors derive from a woman between 35 and 50 years old in good health. Some clones in this sample may be carry-over from other donors' samples.

The V and J genes are TRBV30 and TRBJ1-3; D ambiguous. This CDR3 is 14 amino acids long. Trimming left V 1 base short and J 0 bases short, with 7 bases between. Germline-derived CDR1 and CDR2 are GTSNPN and SVGIG (reference sequence). The CDR3 DNA is TGTGCCTGGAGTGCACCGATCTCTGGAAACACCATATATTTT. It specifies CAWSAPISGNTIYF.

This sequence joins TRBV18 and TRBJ2-6, with D maybe TRBD1 (5 bases). From germline, CDR1 is KGHSH and CDR2 LQKENI. Trimming took off 5 bases at V and 0 bases at J, with 11 bases between the two ends. The CDR3 spans 16 residues. Here the CDR3 DNA reads TGTGCCAGCTCAGGGTCCGGACACTCTGGGGCCAACGTCCTGACTTTC. The encoded protein is CASSGSGHSGANVLTF.

The chain links TRBV7-2 to TRBJ2-2; D is unresolved. Trimming removed 1 base from V and 7 bases from J, with 7 bases in between. This CDR3 is 13 amino acids long. Germline V gene data show CDR1 as SGHTA and CDR2 as FQGNSA. The CDR3 region has the DNA TGTGCCAGCAGCTTAGTAGGGTACGGGGAGCTGTTTTTT. This translates into CASSLVGYGELFF. Supplemented by reference TRBV7-2 and TRBJ2-2, the full variable domain reads GAGVSQSPSNKVTEKGKDVELRCDPISGHTALYWYRQSLGQGLEFLIYFQGNSAPDKSGLPSDRFSAERTGGSVSTLTIQRTQQEDSAVYLCASSLVGYGELFFGEGSRLTVL.

This clone was counted many times. The gene calls are TRBV19 and TRBJ1-2, with D maybe TRBD1 (6 bases). Trimming shortened V by 6 bases and J by 3 bases, and 14 bases separated the two germline ends. In germline, CDR1 is LNHDA, CDR2 SQIVND (reference sequence). The CDR3 loop spans 14 amino acids. The CDR3 bases are TGTGCCAGTAGGCGTGGGGGCATGGACTATGGCTACACCTTC. Translated: CASRRGGMDYGYTF.

This clone has a single count. The rearrangement uses TRBV5-1 and TRBJ1-1; 8 bases align to TRBD1. The V segment lost 4 bases and the J segment 0 bases; nucleotides outside the gene matches: 11. The CDR3 runs to 17 residues. From germline, CDR1 is SGHRS and CDR2 YFSETQ. CDR3 loop: CASSPRTGRAMNTEAFF. Here the CDR3 DNA reads TGCGCCAGCAGCCCTCGGACAGGGAGGGCCATGAACACTGAAGCTTTCTTT.

The chain links TRBV30 to TRBJ2-5; 8 positions agree with TRBD1. The germline V gene encodes CDR1 GTSNPN and CDR2 SVGIG (reference sequence). With 0 bases clipped from V and 5 bases from J, the junction kept 8 bases outside the gene matches. This CDR3 has 15 amino acids. CDR3 DNA: TGTGCCTGGAGTGTAGGGCAGGGGGCGGGGGAGACCCAGTACTTC. Amino acids: CAWSVGQGAGETQYF.

CDR3 loop: CASSPEGVTQYF. The CDR3 nucleotides are TGTGCCAGCAGCCCCGAGGGGGTGACCCAGTACTTC. The chain combines TRBV11-2 with TRBJ2-5; a possible D gene is TRBD1 (6 bases). Deletions cut 5 bases from V and 7 bases from J, with 11 bases between. The CDR3 runs to 12 residues. Germline assignment: CDR1 SGHAT and CDR2 FQNNGV.

This chain links TRBV4-2 with TRBJ2-3; the D gene is possibly TRBD2 (5 bases). Trimming took 1 base from V and 3 from J, leaving 8 bases between them. The CDR3 spans 14 residues. The germline CDR1 and CDR2 sequences are LGHNA and YNFKEQ. The CDR3 protein is CASSQGIATDTQYF. CDR3 coding DNA: TGTGCCAGCAGCCAAGGCATAGCGACAGATACGCAGTATTTT.

About this clone itself: A read error may explain this, as a much larger clone is one base away. This chain uses TRBV28 with TRBJ1-4; no clear D gene. Germline V gives CDR1 MDHEN, CDR2 SYDVKM. This CDR3 contains 12 residues. The CDR3 sequence is CASSDRLEKPFF. CDR3 DNA: TGTGCCAGCTCGGATCGGTTGGAAAAACCGTTTTTT.

This chain connects TRBV7-9 to TRBJ2-2, with 14 positions matching TRBD2. The germline V gene has CDR1 SEHNR and CDR2 FQNEAQ (reference sequence). The V and J ends lost 4 bases and 6 bases, in that order; junction bases with no gene match: 7. The CDR3 runs to 17 residues. The CDR3 sequence is CASSSQTSGRASGELFF. DNA for the CDR3: TGTGCCAGCAGCTCACAGACTAGCGGGAGGGCCTCCGGGGAGCTGTTTTTT.

The chain carries TRBV25-1 and TRBJ2-5, with a possible D match to TRBD1 (6 bases). V was trimmed by 6 bases and J by 5 bases, leaving 13 bases between them. Germline V CDR1 and CDR2: MGHDK, SYGVNS. The CDR3 sequence is 13 residues long. The CDR3 DNA is TGTGCCAGCAGGGGGGCCTACTCGGAGACCCAGTACTTC. Translation: CASRGAYSETQYF.

The gene calls are TRBV18 and TRBJ2-1; TRBD1 or TRBD2 may be the D gene (5 bases each). CDR1 is KGHSH and CDR2 is LQKENI in the germline V gene. This CDR3 has 15 amino acids. V dropped 1 base and J dropped 9 bases, with 16 bases sitting between them. CDR3 sequence reads: CASSPRALGVGEQFF. In DNA form, the CDR3 reads TGTGCCAGCTCACCACGAGCGTTGGGGGTCGGTGAGCAGTTCTTC.

Comments on this clone: A far larger clone is just one base off, so this is likely a read error. Within the sample, other DNA sequences also encode this same CDR3. The chain uses TRBV7-2 and TRBJ1-1; 7 bases line up with TRBD1. Germline trimming cut 5 bases from V and 1 base from J; bases unmatched to any gene: 4. The CDR3 length is 14 residues. The germline V gene encodes CDR1 SGHTA and CDR2 FQGNSA. CDR3 region: CASSLGTANTEAFF. CDR3 bases: TGTGCCAGCAGCCTCGGGACAGCGAACACTGAAGCTTTCTTT.

This rearrangement joins TRBV9 to TRBJ2-5; weak D call: TRBD2 (6 bases). CDR1 and CDR2 (germline): SGDLS, YYNGEE. This CDR3 has 15 amino acids. The ends were cut back, 2 bases at V and 4 bases at J, with 15 bases in the middle. In DNA form, the CDR3 reads TGTGCCAGCAGCGTTGCGGGGAGTCTGGGAGAGACCCAGTACTTC. Translating gives CASSVAGSLGETQYF.

The chain's CDR3 is CASKRVIGSYGYTF. In DNA form, the CDR3 reads TGCGCCAGCAAACGCGTTATAGGGTCCTATGGCTACACCTTC. The chain employs TRBV10-1 and TRBJ1-2; D is unresolved. CDR3 size: 14 residues. Trimming took off 7 bases at V and 4 bases at J, with 16 bases between the two ends. In germline, CDR1 is WNHNN, CDR2 SYGVQD (reference sequence).

This chain connects TRBV9 to TRBJ2-5, with D perhaps matching TRBD2 (5 bases). Germline assignment: CDR1 SGDLS and CDR2 YYNGEE. There are 16 residues in the CDR3. V lost 0 bases to trimming and J lost 2 bases, with 14 bases between them. DNA for the CDR3: TGTGCCAGCAGCGTAGGGTCCGGGGTACGGCAAGAGACCCAGTACTTC. This translates into CASSVGSGVRQETQYF.

The chain employs TRBV10-3 and TRBJ2-7; 8 bases map to TRBD1. The CDR3 spans 14 residues. V dropped 11 bases and J dropped 7; count of bases not matched to a gene: 16. Germline V CDR1 and CDR2: ENHRY, SYGVKD. The CDR3 DNA is TGTGCCGCTGAATCAGATCAGGGGGCTGGGGAGCAGTACTTC. This codes for CAAESDQGAGEQYF.

This sequence joins TRBV29-1 and TRBJ2-2; 7 positions match TRBD1. Trimming cost V 8 bases and J 5 bases; bases outside gene matches: 8. The CDR3 runs 13 residues. In germline, CDR1 is SQVTM, CDR2 ANQGSEA. The CDR3 sequence: CSYDRERTGELFF. As DNA, the CDR3 is TGCAGCTACGACAGGGAGAGGACCGGGGAGCTGTTTTTT.

This clone was recorded at least ten times. The CDR3 ends on some other residue instead of the conserved phenylalanine or tryptophan, so this is likely a read error. The DNA is left out, because the CDR3 cannot be placed on it with certainty; the CDR3 is given as TCRdb lists it. The chain is built from TRBV30 and TRBJ2-7; the DNA was not compared with TRBD2, the D call given in the table. The CDR3 comprises 13 residues, both ends counted. Germline CDR1 and CDR2: GTSNPN and SVGIG (reference sequence). CDR3 sequence reads: CAWTTGRDNGLRI.

J is TRBJ2-3 and V is TRBV30; D is undetermined. The CDR3 runs 11 residues. V shed 2 bases and J shed 4 bases, with 4 bases lying between them. Germline CDR1 is GTSNPN and CDR2 is SVGIG (reference sequence). The CDR3 sequence: CAWSTADTQYF. CDR3 sequence (DNA): TGTGCCTGGAGTACTGCAGATACGCAGTATTTT.

In DNA, the CDR3 is TGTGCCAGCAGGATGGGGAACACTGAAGCTTTCTTT. Amino acids: CASRMGNTEAFF. J is TRBJ1-1 and V is TRBV28; D gene uncertain. V was clipped by 6 bases and J by 1 base, with 6 bases between them. CDR1 is MDHEN, CDR2 SYDVKM, per germline. This CDR3 is 12 amino acids long.

This clone occurred once. This sequence joins TRBV19 and TRBJ1-2, with 8 bases identical to TRBD1. Germline V gene lookup returns CDR1 LNHDA and CDR2 SQIVND (reference sequence). V gave up 6 bases and J gave up 5 bases; unmatched junction bases: 11. CDR3 length equals 15 residues. This chain's CDR3 is CASSRRTGTSYGYTF. CDR3 DNA sequence: TGTGCCAGTAGCCGCCGGACAGGGACCTCTTATGGCTACACCTTC.

Written as DNA, the CDR3 is TGTGCCAGCATGGAGACGGTAAATTCACCCCTCCACTTT. Translating it yields CASMETVNSPLHF. This chain uses TRBV25-1 with TRBJ1-6; D gene unclear. In germline, CDR1 is MGHDK, CDR2 SYGVNS. V lost 7 bases and J lost 7, with 11 bases in between. The CDR3 is made up of 13 amino acids.

There are many counts of this clone. The same CDR3 also results from other DNA sequences found in this sample. The chain combines TRBV25-1 with TRBJ1-1; D ambiguous. Deletions cut 4 bases from V and 3 bases from J, with 12 bases between. The germline V gene has CDR1 MGHDK and CDR2 SYGVNS. The CDR3 loop spans 14 amino acids. CDR3 residues: CASSVAGRDTEAFF. DNA for the CDR3: TGTGCCAGCAGTGTGGCAGGAAGGGACACTGAAGCTTTCTTT.

The chain couples TRBV29-1 to TRBJ2-1; D is perhaps TRBD1 or TRBD2 (5 bases each). CDR1 is SQVTM, CDR2 ANQGSEA, per germline. The CDR3 has 13 amino acids. V lost 1 base to trimming and J lost 10 bases, with 14 bases between them. Here the CDR3 reads CSVEGDAFYEQFF. For the CDR3, the DNA is TGCAGCGTTGAAGGGGACGCTTTTTACGAGCAGTTCTTC.

The rearrangement uses TRBV7-3 and TRBJ2-1; TRBD2 matches at 11 bases. CDR1 is SGHTA, CDR2 FQGTGA, per germline. J gave up 10 bases and V 4 bases, and 9 bases lay outside the gene matches. This CDR3 has 15 amino acids. CDR3 residues: CASSSTGLAEPEQFF. DNA for the CDR3: TGTGCCAGCAGCTCAACGGGACTAGCGGAACCCGAGCAGTTCTTC.

At least ten counts were recorded for this clone. The sample has other DNA sequences that encode this CDR3 too. This chain uses TRBV30 with TRBJ1-1; D remains unclear. V lost 0 bases and J lost 4, with 9 bases in between. CDR3 length: 13 residues. Germline assignment: CDR1 GTSNPN and CDR2 SVGIG (reference sequence). The CDR3 bases are TGTGCCTGGAGTGTGAGTTTTGGCACTGAAGCTTTCTTT. Residues: CAWSVSFGTEAFF.